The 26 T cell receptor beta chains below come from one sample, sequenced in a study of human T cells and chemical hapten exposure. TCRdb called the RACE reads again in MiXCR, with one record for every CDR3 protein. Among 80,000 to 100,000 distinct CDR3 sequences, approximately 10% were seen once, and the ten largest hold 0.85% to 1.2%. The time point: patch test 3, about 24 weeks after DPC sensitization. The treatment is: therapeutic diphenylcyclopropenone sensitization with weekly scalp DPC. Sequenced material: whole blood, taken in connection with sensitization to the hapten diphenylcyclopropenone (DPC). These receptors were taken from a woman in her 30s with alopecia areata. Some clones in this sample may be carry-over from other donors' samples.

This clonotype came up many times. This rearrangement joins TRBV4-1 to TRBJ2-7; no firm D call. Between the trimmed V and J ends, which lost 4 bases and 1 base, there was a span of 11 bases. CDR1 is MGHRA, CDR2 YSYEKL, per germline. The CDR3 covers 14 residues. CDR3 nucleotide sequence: TGCGCCAGCAGCCGTGAGACGGGTTCCTACGAGCAGTACTTC. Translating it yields CASSRETGSYEQYF.

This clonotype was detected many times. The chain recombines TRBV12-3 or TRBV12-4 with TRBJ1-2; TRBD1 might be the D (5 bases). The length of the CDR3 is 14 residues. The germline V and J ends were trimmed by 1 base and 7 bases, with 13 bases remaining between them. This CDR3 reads CASSLGDNGGGYTF. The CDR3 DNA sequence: TGTGCCAGCAGTTTAGGGGATAACGGGGGTGGCTACACCTTC.

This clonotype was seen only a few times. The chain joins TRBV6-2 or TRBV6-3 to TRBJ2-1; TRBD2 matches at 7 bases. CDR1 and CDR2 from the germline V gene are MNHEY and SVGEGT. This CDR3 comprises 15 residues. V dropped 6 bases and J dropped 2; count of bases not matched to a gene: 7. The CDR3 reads CASSLSSGPYNEQFF. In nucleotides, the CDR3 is TGTGCCAGCAGCCTATCTAGCGGACCCTACAATGAGCAGTTCTTC.

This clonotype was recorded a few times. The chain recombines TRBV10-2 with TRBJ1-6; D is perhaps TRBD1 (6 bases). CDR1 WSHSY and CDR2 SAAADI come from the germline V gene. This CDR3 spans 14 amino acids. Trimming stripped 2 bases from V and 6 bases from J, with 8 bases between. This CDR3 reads CASSEIGGNSPLHF. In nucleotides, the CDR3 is TGCGCCAGCAGTGAGATAGGGGGTAATTCACCCCTCCACTTT.

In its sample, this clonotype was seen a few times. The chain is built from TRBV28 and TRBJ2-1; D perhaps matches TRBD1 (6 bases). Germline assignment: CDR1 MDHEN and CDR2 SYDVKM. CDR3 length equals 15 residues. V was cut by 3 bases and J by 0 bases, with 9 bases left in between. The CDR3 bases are TGTGCCAGCAGTTTGGAACAGGGCTCCTACAATGAGCAGTTCTTC. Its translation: CASSLEQGSYNEQFF.

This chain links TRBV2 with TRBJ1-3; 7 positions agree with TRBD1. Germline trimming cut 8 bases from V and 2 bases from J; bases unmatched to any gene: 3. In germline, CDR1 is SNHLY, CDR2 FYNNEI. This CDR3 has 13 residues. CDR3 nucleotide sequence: TGTGCCAGCGTGGGACAGCCTGGAAACACCATATATTTT. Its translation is CASVGQPGNTIYF.

The CDR3: CASSQDGGQPQHF. The CDR3 DNA follows: TGCGCCAGCAGCCAAGATGGGGGTCAGCCCCAGCATTTT. This chain connects TRBV4-3 to TRBJ1-5; D might be TRBD1 (5 bases). Germline loops: CDR1 LGHNA, CDR2 YSLEER. Trimming pared 0 bases from V and 6 bases from J, leaving 6 bases between. This CDR3 has 13 amino acids.

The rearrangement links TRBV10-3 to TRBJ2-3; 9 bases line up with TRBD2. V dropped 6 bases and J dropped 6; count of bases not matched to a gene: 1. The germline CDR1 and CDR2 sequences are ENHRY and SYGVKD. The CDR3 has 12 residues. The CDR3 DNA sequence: TGTGCCATCAGAGGGACTAGCGATACGCAGTATTTT. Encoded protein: CAIRGTSDTQYF.

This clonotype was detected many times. The CDR3 nucleotides read TGTGCCAGCAGCACCCGGACAGGGGCTAGCGCCCTAAATGAGCAGTTCTTC. This gives the protein CASSTRTGASALNEQFF. The chain recombines TRBV7-6 with TRBJ2-1, with 9 nucleotides matching TRBD1. CDR1 is SGHVS, CDR2 FNYEAQ, per germline. There are 17 residues in the CDR3. Trimming took 5 bases from V and 7 from J; bases not matched to a gene: 15.

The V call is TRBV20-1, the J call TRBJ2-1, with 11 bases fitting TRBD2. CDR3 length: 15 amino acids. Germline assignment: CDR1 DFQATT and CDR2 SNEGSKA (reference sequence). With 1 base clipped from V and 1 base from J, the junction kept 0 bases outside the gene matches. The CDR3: CSARASGRSYNEQFF. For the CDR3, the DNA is TGCAGTGCTAGAGCTAGCGGGAGGTCCTACAATGAGCAGTTCTTC.

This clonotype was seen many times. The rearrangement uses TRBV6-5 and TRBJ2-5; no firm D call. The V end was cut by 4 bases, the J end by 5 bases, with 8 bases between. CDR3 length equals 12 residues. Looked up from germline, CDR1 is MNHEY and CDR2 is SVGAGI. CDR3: CASSSNGETQYF. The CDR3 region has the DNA TGTGCCAGCAGTTCGAACGGCGAGACCCAGTACTTC.

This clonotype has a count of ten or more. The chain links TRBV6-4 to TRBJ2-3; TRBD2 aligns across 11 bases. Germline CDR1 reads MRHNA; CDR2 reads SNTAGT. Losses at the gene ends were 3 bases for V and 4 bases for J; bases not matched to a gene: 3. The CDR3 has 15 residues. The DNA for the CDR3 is TGTGCCAGCAGTGAGACTAGCGGGACGGCAGATACGCAGTATTTT. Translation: CASSETSGTADTQYF.

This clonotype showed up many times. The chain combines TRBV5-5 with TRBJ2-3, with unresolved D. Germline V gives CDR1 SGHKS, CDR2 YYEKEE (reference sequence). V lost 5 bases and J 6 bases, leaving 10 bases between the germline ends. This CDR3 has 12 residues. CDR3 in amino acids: CASSWDSDTQYF. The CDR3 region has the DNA TGTGCCAGCAGTTGGGATTCGGATACGCAGTATTTT.

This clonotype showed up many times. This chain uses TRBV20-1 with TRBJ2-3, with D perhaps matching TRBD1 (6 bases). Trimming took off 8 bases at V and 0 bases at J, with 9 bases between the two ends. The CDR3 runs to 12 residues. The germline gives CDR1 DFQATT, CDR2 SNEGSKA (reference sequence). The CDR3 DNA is TGCAGTCCAGGGGCTAGCACAGATACGCAGTATTTT. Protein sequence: CSPGASTDTQYF.

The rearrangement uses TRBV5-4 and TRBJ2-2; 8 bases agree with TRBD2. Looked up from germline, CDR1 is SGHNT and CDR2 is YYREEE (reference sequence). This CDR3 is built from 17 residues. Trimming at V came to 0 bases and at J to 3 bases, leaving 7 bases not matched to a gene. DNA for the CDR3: TGTGCCAGCAGCTTGGATCGCGGGGGGATCGACACCGGGGAGCTGTTTTTT. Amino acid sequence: CASSLDRGGIDTGELFF. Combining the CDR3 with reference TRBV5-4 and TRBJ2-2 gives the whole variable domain ETGVTQSPTHLIKTRGQQVTLRCSSQSGHNTVSWYQQALGQGPQFIFQYYREEENGRGNFPPRFSGLQFPNYSSELNVNALELDDSALYLCASSLDRGGIDTGELFFGEGSRLTVL.

The CDR3 region has the DNA TGCAGCGTTAAGGACAGTCTGAACACCGGGGAGCTGTTTTTT. Its protein product is CSVKDSLNTGELFF. The V and J genes are TRBV29-1 and TRBJ2-2, with D perhaps TRBD1 (6 bases). Trimming cost V 5 bases and J 1 base, with 11 bases left between them. The CDR3 totals 14 residues. The germline V gene encodes CDR1 SQVTM and CDR2 ANQGSEA.

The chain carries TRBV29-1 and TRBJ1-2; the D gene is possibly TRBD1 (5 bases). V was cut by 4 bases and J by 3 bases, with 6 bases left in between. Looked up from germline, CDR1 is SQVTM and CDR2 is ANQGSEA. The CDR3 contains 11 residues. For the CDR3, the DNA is TGCAGCGTTGGAGGGGACTATGGCTACACCTTC. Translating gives CSVGGDYGYTF.

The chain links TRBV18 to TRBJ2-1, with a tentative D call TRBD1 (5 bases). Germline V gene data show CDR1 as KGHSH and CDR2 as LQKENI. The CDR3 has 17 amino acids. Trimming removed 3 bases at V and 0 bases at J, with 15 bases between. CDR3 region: CASSPGPGHSSYNEQFF. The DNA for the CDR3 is TGTGCCAGCTCACCGGGCCCAGGACATAGCTCCTACAATGAGCAGTTCTTC.

CDR3 sequence (DNA): TGTGCCAGCAGCACAACTCCGACAAGCTCCTACGAGCAGTACTTC. It codes for CASSTTPTSSYEQYF. The chain links TRBV6-5 to TRBJ2-7; D gene uncertain. There are 15 residues in the CDR3. The V end lost 6 bases, the J end lost 0 bases, and 15 bases lay between the germline ends. Germline CDR1 and CDR2: MNHEY and SVGAGI.

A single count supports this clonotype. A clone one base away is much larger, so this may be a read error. The DNA of the CDR3 is TGTGCCAGTCGAGGGGAGGCGGCCACCGGGGAGCTGTCTTTT. This encodes CASRGEAATGELSF. The V and J genes are TRBV2 and TRBJ2-2, with D possibly matching TRBD2 (6 bases). Germline CDR1 and CDR2: SNHLY and FYNNEI. CDR3 length: 14 residues.

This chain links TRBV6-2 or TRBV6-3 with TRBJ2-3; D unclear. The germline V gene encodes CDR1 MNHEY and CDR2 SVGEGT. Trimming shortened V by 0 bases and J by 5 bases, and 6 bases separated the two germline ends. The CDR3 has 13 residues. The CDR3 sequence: CASSYSEVDTQYF. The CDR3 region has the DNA TGTGCCAGCAGTTACTCCGAGGTAGATACGCAGTATTTT.

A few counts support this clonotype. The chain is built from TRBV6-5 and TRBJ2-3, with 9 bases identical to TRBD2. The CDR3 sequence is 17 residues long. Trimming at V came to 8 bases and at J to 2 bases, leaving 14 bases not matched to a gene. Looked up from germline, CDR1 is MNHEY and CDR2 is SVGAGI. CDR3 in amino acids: CASSYSGRGGSTDTQYF. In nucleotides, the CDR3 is TGTGCCAGCTCCTACTCCGGGCGGGGGGGCTCCACAGATACGCAGTATTTT.

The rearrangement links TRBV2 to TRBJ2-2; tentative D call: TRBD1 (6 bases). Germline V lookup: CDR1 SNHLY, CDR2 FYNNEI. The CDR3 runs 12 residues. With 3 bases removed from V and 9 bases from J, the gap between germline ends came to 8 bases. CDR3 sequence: CASSDRGRELFF. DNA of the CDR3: TGTGCCAGCAGTGACAGGGGAAGGGAGCTGTTTTTT.

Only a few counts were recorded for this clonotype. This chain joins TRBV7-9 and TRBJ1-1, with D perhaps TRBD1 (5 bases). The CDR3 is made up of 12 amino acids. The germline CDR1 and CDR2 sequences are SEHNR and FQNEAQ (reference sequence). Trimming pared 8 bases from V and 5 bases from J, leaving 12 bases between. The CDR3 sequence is CASGIGGTEAFF. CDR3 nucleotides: TGTGCCAGCGGCATTGGGGGGACTGAAGCTTTCTTT.

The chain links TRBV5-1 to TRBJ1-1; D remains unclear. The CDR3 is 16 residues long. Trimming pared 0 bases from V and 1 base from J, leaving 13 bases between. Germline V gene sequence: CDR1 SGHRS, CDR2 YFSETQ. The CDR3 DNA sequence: TGCGCCAGCAGCTTGGCCCACAGAGCAGAGAACACTGAAGCTTTCTTT. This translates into CASSLAHRAENTEAFF.

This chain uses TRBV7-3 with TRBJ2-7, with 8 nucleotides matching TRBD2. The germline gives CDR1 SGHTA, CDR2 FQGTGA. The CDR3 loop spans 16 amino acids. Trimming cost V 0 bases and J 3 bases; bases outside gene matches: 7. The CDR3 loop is CASSLTPAGGYYEQYF. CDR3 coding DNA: TGTGCCAGCAGCTTAACTCCGGCGGGAGGATACTACGAGCAGTACTTC.